The 21 T cell receptor beta chains in this list originate from one sample, sequenced in a study of metastatic and nonmetastatic thyroid tumors. Every patient underwent thyroid surgery untreated. TCRdb re-called clones from the PCR reads using MiXCR. This sample has just over 40,000 clones; roughly an eighth occur once, and the top ten carry approximately 24%. Sequenced material: blood. Every receptor here comes from a female donor with papillary thyroid cancer or a benign thyroid nodule (not recorded which). Some clones in this sample may be carry-over from other donors' samples.

This clone was observed many times. The chain links TRBV5-1 to TRBJ2-7, with D possibly matching TRBD1 (5 bases). Germline V gene lookup returns CDR1 SGHRS and CDR2 YFSETQ. This CDR3 has 12 residues. The ends were cut back, 4 bases at V and 3 bases at J, with 8 bases in the middle. The CDR3 loop reads CASSRQGYEQYF. The CDR3 bases are TGCGCCAGCAGCCGCCAGGGCTACGAGCAGTACTTC.

This clone was observed a handful of times. This chain uses TRBV28 with TRBJ1-1; D unclear. CDR1 and CDR2 (germline): MDHEN, SYDVKM. The CDR3 spans 16 residues. V was cut by 7 bases and J by 3 bases, with 21 bases left in between. CDR3 in amino acids: CASTAPGGKAYTEAFF. CDR3 sequence (DNA): TGTGCCAGCACCGCACCAGGAGGCAAGGCGTACACTGAAGCTTTCTTT.

This clone has at least ten counts. The chain joins TRBV13 to TRBJ2-2; 10 nucleotides match TRBD1. J gave up 1 base and V 2 bases, and 7 bases lay outside the gene matches. This CDR3 comprises 18 residues. Germline V gene data show CDR1 as PRHDT and CDR2 as FYEKMQ (reference sequence). The DNA of the CDR3 is TGTGCCAGCAGCTTAAGGGACAGGGGTCCCCTGAACACCGGGGAGCTGTTTTTT. Translating it yields CASSLRDRGPLNTGELFF. The whole variable domain, remainder taken from reference TRBV13 and TRBJ2-2, is AAGVIQSPRHLIKEKRETATLKCYPIPRHDTVYWYQQGPGQDPQFLISFYEKMQSDKGSIPDRFSAQQFSDYHSELNMSSLELGDSALYFCASSLRDRGPLNTGELFFGEGSRLTVL.

This clone was counted a single time. Given a much more abundant clone one base away, this may be a read error. CDR3 sequence reads: CASNEGFGAGVYNEQFF. The CDR3 nucleotides read TGTGCCAGCAATGAAGGGTTCGGAGCGGGAGTTTACAATGAGCAGTTCTTC. The rearrangement joins TRBV2 to TRBJ2-1, with 8 bases matching TRBD2. The CDR3 consists of 17 residues. Per the germline V gene, CDR1 is SNHLY and CDR2 is FYNNEI.

This clone was picked up one time. The chain joins TRBV11-1 to TRBJ1-5; possibly TRBD1 for D (6 bases). CDR1 is SGHAT and CDR2 is FQDESV in the germline V gene (reference sequence). The CDR3 is 17 residues long. V was shortened by 3 bases and J by 1 base, with 16 bases between the two germline ends. The CDR3: CASSFGRGLGSNQPQHF. CDR3 in DNA: TGTGCCAGCAGCTTCGGGCGGGGGCTGGGGAGCAATCAGCCCCAGCATTTT.

This chain uses TRBV25-1 with TRBJ1-1, with D possibly matching TRBD1 (5 bases). Trimming stripped 5 bases from V and 4 bases from J, with 35 bases between. Germline V lookup: CDR1 MGHDK, CDR2 SYGVNS. This CDR3 region has 21 residues. CDR3 bases: TGTGCCAGCAGTCCACCTATACTCACCGAGGGCCAGTACTGGGGGAGCACTGAAGCTTTCTTT. It specifies CASSPPILTEGQYWGSTEAFF.

There are many counts of this clone. The chain recombines TRBV9 with TRBJ2-1; D is undetermined. CDR1 and CDR2 from the germline V gene are SGDLS and YYNGEE. The germline V and J ends were trimmed by 1 base and 2 bases, with 10 bases remaining between them. CDR3 length: 15 amino acids. The CDR3 protein is CASSVKQTTYNEQFF. DNA for the CDR3: TGTGCCAGCAGCGTAAAACAGACCACCTACAATGAGCAGTTCTTC.

The chain combines TRBV5-1 with TRBJ1-3, with 10 positions matching TRBD1. CDR3 length: 15 amino acids. V shed 5 bases and J 4 bases; nucleotides not matched to a gene: 6. CDR1 is SGHRS and CDR2 is YFSETQ in the germline V gene. The CDR3 region is CASSVDRGNGNTIYF. The DNA for the CDR3 is TGCGCCAGCAGTGTGGACAGGGGGAACGGAAACACCATATATTTT.

The sample holds many counts of this clone. The chain recombines TRBV5-1 with TRBJ2-1; 12 bases are a match to TRBD2. V lost 4 bases to trimming and J lost 9 bases; unmatched junction nucleotides: 5. CDR3 length: 14 residues. Germline values: CDR1 SGHRS, CDR2 YFSETQ. Written as DNA, the CDR3 is TGCGCCAGCAGCGGGGGACTAGCGGGCACTGAGCAGTTCTTC. It translates to CASSGGLAGTEQFF.

The sample holds many counts of this clone. This rearrangement joins TRBV6-1 to TRBJ2-6; 7 bases are shared with TRBD2. CDR3 length: 18 amino acids. The germline V gene has CDR1 MNHNS and CDR2 SASEGT. The V and J ends lost 3 bases and 0 bases, in that order; junction bases with no gene match: 8. The CDR3 coding sequence is TGTGCCAGCAGTGACCGGGACTATACCCCCTCTGGGGCCAACGTCCTGACTTTC. Translating it yields CASSDRDYTPSGANVLTF.

This clone was detected ten times or more. The chain is built from TRBV27 and TRBJ2-6; D call uncertain. Germline CDR1 MNHEY, CDR2 SMNVEV (reference sequence). The CDR3 is made up of 15 amino acids. Trimming pared 7 bases from V and 0 bases from J, leaving 10 bases between. This CDR3 is CASTPERSGANVLTF. In DNA, the CDR3 is TGTGCCAGCACCCCAGAACGCTCTGGGGCCAACGTCCTGACTTTC.

This clone was picked up many times. V is TRBV12-3 or TRBV12-4 and J is TRBJ1-5; D gene uncertain. The CDR3 covers 16 residues. Trimming took off 1 base at V and 6 bases at J, with 16 bases between the two ends. The chain's CDR3 is CASSLVAWGAPQPQHF. In DNA, the CDR3 is TGTGCCAGCAGTTTAGTGGCGTGGGGTGCCCCTCAGCCCCAGCATTTT.

This clone came up many times. The rearrangement links TRBV13 to TRBJ2-7; perhaps TRBD1 as D (5 bases). The CDR3 sequence is 15 residues long. Germline V CDR1 and CDR2: PRHDT, FYEKMQ (reference sequence). Trimming left V 3 bases short and J 2 bases short, with 14 bases between. CDR3: CASSFGQGRTYEQYF. DNA for the CDR3: TGTGCCAGCAGCTTCGGGCAGGGCCGAACCTACGAGCAGTACTTC. Full variable domain (outside the CDR3, taken from reference TRBV13 and TRBJ2-7): AAGVIQSPRHLIKEKRETATLKCYPIPRHDTVYWYQQGPGQDPQFLISFYEKMQSDKGSIPDRFSAQQFSDYHSELNMSSLELGDSALYFCASSFGQGRTYEQYFGPGTRLTVT.

This clone was observed a few times. This CDR3 reads CASSPGTIEETQYF. The DNA for the CDR3 is TGCGCCAGCAGCCCCGGGACTATAGAAGAGACCCAGTACTTC. The chain uses TRBV5-1 and TRBJ2-5, with 7 bases aligning to TRBD2. J gave up 3 bases and V 4 bases, and 6 bases lay outside the gene matches. The CDR3 is made up of 14 amino acids. Germline V gives CDR1 SGHRS, CDR2 YFSETQ.

This clone was detected many times. The chain couples TRBV19 to TRBJ1-1, with D perhaps matching TRBD1 (6 bases). V was clipped by 7 bases and J by 5 bases, with 14 bases between them. Germline CDR1 LNHDA, CDR2 SQIVND (reference sequence). This CDR3 region has 13 residues. The CDR3, as DNA: TGTGCCAGTACTGGGGGCTCACTAACTGAAGCTTTCTTT. Protein sequence: CASTGGSLTEAFF.

At least ten counts were recorded for this clone. The J gene is TRBJ2-7, the V gene TRBV2; 9 bases match TRBD1. CDR3 length: 15 amino acids. Germline assignment: CDR1 SNHLY and CDR2 FYNNEI. J gave up 3 bases and V 8 bases, and 11 bases lay outside the gene matches. The DNA of the CDR3 is TGTGCCAGCCTTGGGGGCGGGACAGGGTTCTACGAGCAGTACTTC. This codes for CASLGGGTGFYEQYF.

This clone was seen ten or more times. This sequence joins TRBV6-5 and TRBJ2-5; 7 nucleotides line up with TRBD2. Germline V gives CDR1 MNHEY, CDR2 SVGAGI. The CDR3 consists of 13 residues. Trimming took 0 bases from V and 5 from J; bases not matched to a gene: 0. The CDR3 is CASSYSGGETQYF. The CDR3 nucleotides are TGTGCCAGCAGTTACTCGGGGGGGGAGACCCAGTACTTC.

This clone showed up many times. The CDR3 coding sequence is TGTGCCAGCATACGGACTAGCGGCAGGGTGGGGACCCAGTACTTC. Its protein product is CASIRTSGRVGTQYF. The chain uses TRBV2 and TRBJ2-5; 10 bases fit TRBD2. Germline V CDR1 and CDR2: SNHLY, FYNNEI. V shed 7 bases and J 7 bases; nucleotides not matched to a gene: 12. The CDR3 has 15 amino acids.

This clone was seen many times. The V and J genes are TRBV11-3 and TRBJ1-4; D call uncertain. Looked up from germline, CDR1 is SGHNT and CDR2 is YENEEA. The CDR3 sequence is 13 residues long. V lost 6 bases and J lost 8, with 13 bases in between. The CDR3 here is CASRWRGSEKLFF. CDR3 bases: TGTGCCAGCAGGTGGAGAGGGTCCGAAAAACTGTTTTTT.

On this clone itself: A much more abundant neighbour one base away suggests this may be a read error. This sample includes further DNA sequences coding for the same CDR3. This chain connects TRBV27 to TRBJ2-3; D is possibly TRBD1 or TRBD2 (7 bases each). The CDR3 is made up of 15 amino acids. The V end lost 6 bases, the J end lost 1 base, and 14 bases lay between the germline ends. Germline CDR1 reads MNHEY; CDR2 reads SMNVEV (reference sequence). In DNA form, the CDR3 reads TGTGCCAGCAGCCCAGGGGGGGGGCGCACAGATACGCAGTATTTT. Its translation: CASSPGGGRTDTQYF.

This clone was seen at least ten times. The chain uses TRBV5-1 and TRBJ1-2; the D is unclear. Trimming stripped 0 bases from V and 4 bases from J, with 10 bases between. Per germline, CDR1 SGHRS and CDR2 YFSETQ. CDR3 length: 14 residues. In DNA form, the CDR3 reads TGCGCCAGCAGCTTGGGGACGCAAGTCTATGGCTACACCTTC. Encoded protein: CASSLGTQVYGYTF.